This T cell receptor (beta chain) was captured by sequencing in a study of early T cells in non-severe SARS-CoV-2 infection. Turning to the study itself: Sequencing targeted bulk RNA from unsorted whole blood, leaving chains unpaired.

Individually, cDNA molecules had unique molecular identifiers attached to them. MiXCR was run by TCRdb on the 5' RACE reads, yielding one entry per CDR3 protein. This table holds about 33,000 distinct CDR3 sequences, approximately 5.2% found once. Findings and limits, study-wide: The study's VDJdb matching favored anti-spike CD8 responses and missed private and CD4 specificities.

This clonotype was seen more than once but under ten times. No antigen is known for it. Germline CDR1 and CDR2: SGHTA and FQGTGA. The V gene end was trimmed by 5 bases and the J gene end by 6 bases; junction bases not matched to a gene: 6. The CDR3 is 16 amino acids. Sequencing was performed on whole blood. This receptor was obtained from an adult who was a healthcare worker with PCR-confirmed SARS-CoV-2 infection or an uninfected control (not recorded which). The J gene is TRBJ2-1, the V gene TRBV7-3; 14 nucleotides agree with TRBD2. CDR3 loop: CASSATSGRAANEQFF. The CDR3 DNA is TGTGCCAGCAGCGCGACTAGCGGGAGGGCAGCCAATGAGCAGTTCTTC. Using reference TRBV7-3 and TRBJ2-1 for the parts outside the CDR3, the full variable domain is GAGVSQTPSNKVTEKGKYVELRCDPISGHTALYWYRQSLGQGPEFLIYFQGTGAADDSGLPNDRFFAVRPEGSVSTLKIQRTERGDSAVYLCASSATSGRAANEQFFGPGTRLTVL.